Below, 2 T cell receptor beta chains from the same sample are listed, as sequenced in a study of OX40 agonist ivuxolimab in advanced cancers. Sequencing used immunoSEQ multiplex PCR; TCRdb keeps in-frame clones, though not all of them. The sample carries roughly 45,000 clones, around nine tenths recorded once. The sequencing here drew on CD4+ or CD8+ T cells sorted from blood, taken in a trial of the OX40 agonist ivuxolimab. These receptors originate from an adult with an advanced solid tumor such as melanoma, head and neck, liver or kidney cancer.

This clone was recorded a few times. This chain joins TRBV27 and TRBJ1-1, with D tentatively TRBD1 (5 bases). Germline CDR1 reads MNHEY; CDR2 reads SMNVEV (reference sequence). The CDR3 loop spans 14 amino acids. V was clipped by 0 bases and J by 10 bases, with 15 bases between them. This chain's CDR3 is CASSLSGGEYRAFF. The CDR3 DNA reads TGTGCCAGCAGTTTATCGGGGGGGGAGTACCGAGCTTTCTTT.

CDR3 in DNA: TGCAGCGTGGGTCAGTTTGCAACTAATGAAAAACTGTTTTTT. Protein sequence: CSVGQFATNEKLFF. V usage is TRBV29-1 and J usage is TRBJ1-4; D not resolved. Trimming removed 6 bases at V and 0 bases at J, with 11 bases between. Germline V lookup: CDR1 SQVTM, CDR2 ANQGSEA. CDR3 size: 14 residues.